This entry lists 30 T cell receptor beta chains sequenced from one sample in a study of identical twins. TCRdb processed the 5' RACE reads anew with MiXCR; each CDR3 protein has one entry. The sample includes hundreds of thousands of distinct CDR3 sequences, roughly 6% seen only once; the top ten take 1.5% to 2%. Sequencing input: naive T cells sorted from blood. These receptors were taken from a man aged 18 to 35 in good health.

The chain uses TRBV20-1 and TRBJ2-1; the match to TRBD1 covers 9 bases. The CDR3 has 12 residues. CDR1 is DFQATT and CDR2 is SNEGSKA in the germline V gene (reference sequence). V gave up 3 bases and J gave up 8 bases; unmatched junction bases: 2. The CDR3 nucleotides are TGCAGTGCTAGCAGGACAGGGGATGAGCAGTTCTTC. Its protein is CSASRTGDEQFF.

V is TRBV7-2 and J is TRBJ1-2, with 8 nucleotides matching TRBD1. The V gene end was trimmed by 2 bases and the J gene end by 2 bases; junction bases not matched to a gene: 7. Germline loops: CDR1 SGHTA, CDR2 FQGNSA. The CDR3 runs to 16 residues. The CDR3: CASSLYVPGGNYGYTF. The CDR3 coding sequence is TGTGCCAGCAGCTTATACGTACCAGGGGGCAACTATGGCTACACCTTC.

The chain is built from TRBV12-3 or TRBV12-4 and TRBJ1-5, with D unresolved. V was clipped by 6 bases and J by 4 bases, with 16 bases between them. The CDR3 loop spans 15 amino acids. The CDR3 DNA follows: TGTGCCAGCAGCCGAGCAGGCTCCGCGAATCAGCCCCAGCATTTT. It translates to CASSRAGSANQPQHF.

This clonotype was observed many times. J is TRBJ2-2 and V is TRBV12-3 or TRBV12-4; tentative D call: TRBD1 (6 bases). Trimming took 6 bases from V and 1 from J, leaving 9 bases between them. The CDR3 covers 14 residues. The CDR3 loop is CASSLGQNTGELFF. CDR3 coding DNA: TGTGCCAGCAGCTTGGGACAGAACACCGGGGAGCTGTTTTTT.

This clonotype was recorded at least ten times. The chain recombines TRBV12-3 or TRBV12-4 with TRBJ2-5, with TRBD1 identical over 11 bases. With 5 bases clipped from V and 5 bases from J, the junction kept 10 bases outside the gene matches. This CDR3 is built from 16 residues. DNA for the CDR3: TGTGCCAGCAGTGTTACTTCCGGGACAGGGGGTGAGACCCAGTACTTC. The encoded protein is CASSVTSGTGGETQYF.

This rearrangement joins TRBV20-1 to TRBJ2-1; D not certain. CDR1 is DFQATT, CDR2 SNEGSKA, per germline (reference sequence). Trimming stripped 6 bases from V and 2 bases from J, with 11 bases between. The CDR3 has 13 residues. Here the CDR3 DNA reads TGCAGTGCGAGGACGGAAGCCTACAATGAGCAGTTCTTC. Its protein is CSARTEAYNEQFF.

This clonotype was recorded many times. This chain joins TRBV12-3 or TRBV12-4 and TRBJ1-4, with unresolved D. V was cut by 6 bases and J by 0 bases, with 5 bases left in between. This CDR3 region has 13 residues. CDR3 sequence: CASRESTNEKLFF. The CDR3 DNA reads TGTGCCAGCAGGGAGTCAACTAATGAAAAACTGTTTTTT.

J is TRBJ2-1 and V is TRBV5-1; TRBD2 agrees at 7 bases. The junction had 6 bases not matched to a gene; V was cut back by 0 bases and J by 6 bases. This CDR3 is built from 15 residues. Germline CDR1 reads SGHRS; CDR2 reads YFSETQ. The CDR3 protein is CASSLGRELVNEQFF. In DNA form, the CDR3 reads TGCGCCAGCAGCTTGGGGCGGGAGCTGGTCAATGAGCAGTTCTTC.

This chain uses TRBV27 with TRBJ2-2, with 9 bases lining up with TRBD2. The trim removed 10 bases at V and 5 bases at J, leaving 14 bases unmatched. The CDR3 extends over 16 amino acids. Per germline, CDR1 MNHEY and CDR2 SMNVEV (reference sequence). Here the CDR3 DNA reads TGTGCCACCTCGCTTTTAGCGGGAGTAAAAACCGGGGAGCTGTTTTTT. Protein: CATSLLAGVKTGELFF.

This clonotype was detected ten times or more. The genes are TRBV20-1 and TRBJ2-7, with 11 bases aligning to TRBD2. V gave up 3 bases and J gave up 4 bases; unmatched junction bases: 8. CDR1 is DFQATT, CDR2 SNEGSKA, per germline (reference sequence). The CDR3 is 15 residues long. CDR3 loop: CSASPTSGIPYEQYF. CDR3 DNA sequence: TGCAGTGCTAGCCCGACTAGCGGGATCCCGTACGAGCAGTACTTC.

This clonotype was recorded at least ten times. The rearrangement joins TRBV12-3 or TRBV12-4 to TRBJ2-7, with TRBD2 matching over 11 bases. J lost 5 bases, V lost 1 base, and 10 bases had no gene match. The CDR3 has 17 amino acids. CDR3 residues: CASSLGFSGRAWDEQYV. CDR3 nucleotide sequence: TGTGCCAGCAGTTTAGGTTTTAGCGGGAGGGCCTGGGACGAGCAGTACGTC.

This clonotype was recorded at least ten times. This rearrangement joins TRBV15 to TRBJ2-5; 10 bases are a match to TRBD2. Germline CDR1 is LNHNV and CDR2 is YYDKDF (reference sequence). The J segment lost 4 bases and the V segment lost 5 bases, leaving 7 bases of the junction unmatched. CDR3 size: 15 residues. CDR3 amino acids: CATSLAGEGPETQYF. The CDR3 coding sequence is TGTGCCACCAGCCTAGCGGGAGAGGGGCCAGAGACCCAGTACTTC.

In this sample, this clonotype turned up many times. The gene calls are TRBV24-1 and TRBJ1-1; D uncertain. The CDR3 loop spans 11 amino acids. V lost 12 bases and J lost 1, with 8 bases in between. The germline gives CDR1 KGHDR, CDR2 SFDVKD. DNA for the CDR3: TGTGCCGTAGGGAAGAACACTGAAGCTTTCTTT. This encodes CAVGKNTEAFF.

The CDR3 is CASSLEGGRIHSYNEQFF. For the CDR3, the DNA is TGTGCCAGCAGCTTAGAGGGCGGGAGGATCCACTCCTACAATGAGCAGTTCTTC. This rearrangement joins TRBV11-2 to TRBJ2-1; 8 bases agree with TRBD2. With V trimmed by 0 bases and J by 0 bases, 7 bases remained unmatched. From germline, CDR1 is SGHAT and CDR2 FQNNGV. The CDR3 totals 18 residues.

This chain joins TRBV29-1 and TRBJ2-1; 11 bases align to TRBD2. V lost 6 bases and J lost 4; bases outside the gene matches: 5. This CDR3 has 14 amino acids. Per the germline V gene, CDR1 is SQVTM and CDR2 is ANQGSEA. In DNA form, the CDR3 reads TGCAGCGTCGTACTAGCGGGAGTTTACAATGAGCAGTTCTTC. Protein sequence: CSVVLAGVYNEQFF.

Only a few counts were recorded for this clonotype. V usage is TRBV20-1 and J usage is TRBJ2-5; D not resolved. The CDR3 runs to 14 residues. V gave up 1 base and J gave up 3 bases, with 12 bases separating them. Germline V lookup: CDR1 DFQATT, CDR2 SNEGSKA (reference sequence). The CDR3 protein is CSARAVGSKETQYF. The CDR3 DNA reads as TGCAGTGCTAGAGCTGTTGGGTCCAAAGAGACCCAGTACTTC.

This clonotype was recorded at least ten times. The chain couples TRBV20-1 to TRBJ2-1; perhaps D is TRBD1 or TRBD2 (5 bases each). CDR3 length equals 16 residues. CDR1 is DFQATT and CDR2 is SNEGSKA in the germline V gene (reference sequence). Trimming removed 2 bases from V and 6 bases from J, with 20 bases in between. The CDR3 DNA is TGCAGTGCTAGACCCGGGGCCACCTTCATCGGCAATGAGCAGTTCTTC. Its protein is CSARPGATFIGNEQFF.

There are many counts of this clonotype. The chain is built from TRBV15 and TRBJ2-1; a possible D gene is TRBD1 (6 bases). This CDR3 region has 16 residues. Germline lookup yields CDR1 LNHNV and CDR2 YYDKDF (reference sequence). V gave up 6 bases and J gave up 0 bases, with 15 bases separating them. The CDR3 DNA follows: TGTGCCACCAGACTTAGGACAGAGAGCTCCTACAATGAGCAGTTCTTC. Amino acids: CATRLRTESSYNEQFF.

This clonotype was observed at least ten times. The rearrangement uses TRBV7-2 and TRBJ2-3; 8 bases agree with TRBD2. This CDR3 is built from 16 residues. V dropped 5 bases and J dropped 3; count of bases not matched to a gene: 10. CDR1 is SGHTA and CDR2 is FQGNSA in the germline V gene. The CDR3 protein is CASSPRAGEVTDTQYF. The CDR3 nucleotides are TGTGCCAGCAGCCCGAGAGCGGGAGAGGTGACAGATACGCAGTATTTT. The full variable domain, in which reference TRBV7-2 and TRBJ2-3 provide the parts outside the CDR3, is GAGVSQSPSNKVTEKGKDVELRCDPISGHTALYWYRQSLGQGLEFLIYFQGNSAPDKSGLPSDRFSAERTGGSVSTLTIQRTQQEDSAVYLCASSPRAGEVTDTQYFGPGTRLTVL.

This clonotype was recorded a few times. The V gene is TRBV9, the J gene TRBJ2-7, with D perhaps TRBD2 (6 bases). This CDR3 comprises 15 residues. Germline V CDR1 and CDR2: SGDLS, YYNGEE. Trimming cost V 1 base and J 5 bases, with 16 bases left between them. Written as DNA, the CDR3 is TGTGCCAGCAGCGTAACAGCGGGCCCTTTTGACGAGCAGTACTTC. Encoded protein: CASSVTAGPFDEQYF.

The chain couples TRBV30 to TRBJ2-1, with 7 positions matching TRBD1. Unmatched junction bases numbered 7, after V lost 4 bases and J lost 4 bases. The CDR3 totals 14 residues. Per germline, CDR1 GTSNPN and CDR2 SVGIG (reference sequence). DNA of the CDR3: TGTGCCTGGAATACAGGGGTCGGTTACAATGAGCAGTTCTTC. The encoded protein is CAWNTGVGYNEQFF.

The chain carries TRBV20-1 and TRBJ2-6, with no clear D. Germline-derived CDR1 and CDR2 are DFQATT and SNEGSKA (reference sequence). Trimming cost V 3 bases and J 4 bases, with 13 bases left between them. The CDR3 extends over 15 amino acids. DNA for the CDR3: TGCAGTGCTAGCGGGTGGGTGGAGGGGGCCAACGTCCTGACTTTC. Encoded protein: CSASGWVEGANVLTF.

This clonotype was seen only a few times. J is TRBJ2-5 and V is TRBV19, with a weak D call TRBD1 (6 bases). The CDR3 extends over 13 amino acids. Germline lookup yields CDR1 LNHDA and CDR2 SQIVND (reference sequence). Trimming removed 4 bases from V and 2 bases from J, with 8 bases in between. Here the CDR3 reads CASSKQGQETQYF. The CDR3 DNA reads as TGTGCCAGTAGTAAACAGGGACAAGAGACCCAGTACTTC.

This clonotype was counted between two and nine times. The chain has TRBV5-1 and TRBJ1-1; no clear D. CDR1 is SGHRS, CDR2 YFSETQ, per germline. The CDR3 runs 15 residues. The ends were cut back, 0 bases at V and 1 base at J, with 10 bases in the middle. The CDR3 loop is CASSLDTPANTEAFF. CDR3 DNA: TGCGCCAGCAGCTTGGACACTCCAGCGAACACTGAAGCTTTCTTT. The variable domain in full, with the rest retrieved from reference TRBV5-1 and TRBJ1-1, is KAGVTQTPRYLIKTRGQQVTLSCSPISGHRSVSWYQQTPGQGLQFLFEYFSETQRNKGNFPGRFSGRQFSNSRSEMNVSTLELGDSALYLCASSLDTPANTEAFFGQGTRLTVV.

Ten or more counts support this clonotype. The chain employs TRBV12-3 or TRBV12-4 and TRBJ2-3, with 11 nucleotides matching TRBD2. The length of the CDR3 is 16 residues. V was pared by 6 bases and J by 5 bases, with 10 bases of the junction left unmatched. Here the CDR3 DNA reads TGTGCCAGCAGCGCCCTGGGTAGCGGGAGGGGAGATACGCAGTATTTT. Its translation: CASSALGSGRGDTQYF.

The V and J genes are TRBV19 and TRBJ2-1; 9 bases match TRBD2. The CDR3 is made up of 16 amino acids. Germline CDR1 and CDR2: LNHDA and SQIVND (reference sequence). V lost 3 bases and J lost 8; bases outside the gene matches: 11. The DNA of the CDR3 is TGTGCCAGTAGTATGGCGGCGGGAGGGTTTCGCGATGAGCAGTTCTTC. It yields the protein CASSMAAGGFRDEQFF.

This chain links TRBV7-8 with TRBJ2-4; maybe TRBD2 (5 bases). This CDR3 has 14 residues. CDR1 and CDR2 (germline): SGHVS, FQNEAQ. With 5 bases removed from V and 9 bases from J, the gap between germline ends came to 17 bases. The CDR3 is CASSAPGVGVIQYF. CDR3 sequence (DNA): TGTGCCAGCAGCGCGCCCGGGGTCGGCGTCATTCAGTACTTC.

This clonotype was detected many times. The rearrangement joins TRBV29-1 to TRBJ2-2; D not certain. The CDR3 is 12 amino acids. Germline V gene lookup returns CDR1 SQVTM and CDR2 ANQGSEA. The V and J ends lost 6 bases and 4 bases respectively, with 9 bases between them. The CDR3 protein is CSVVWATGELFF. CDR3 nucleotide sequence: TGCAGCGTCGTCTGGGCCACCGGGGAGCTGTTTTTT.

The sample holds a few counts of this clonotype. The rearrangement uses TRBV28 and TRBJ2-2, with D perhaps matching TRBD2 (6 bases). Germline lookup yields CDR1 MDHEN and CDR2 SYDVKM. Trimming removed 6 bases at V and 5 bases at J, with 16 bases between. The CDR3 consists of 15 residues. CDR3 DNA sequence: TGTGCCAGCAGAGGCGGGACCTTCAGGACCGGGGAGCTGTTTTTT. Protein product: CASRGGTFRTGELFF.

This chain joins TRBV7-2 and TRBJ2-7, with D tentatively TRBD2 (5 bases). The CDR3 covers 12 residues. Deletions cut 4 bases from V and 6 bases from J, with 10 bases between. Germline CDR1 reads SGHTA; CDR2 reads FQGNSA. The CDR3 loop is CASSYAAAEQYV. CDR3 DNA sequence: TGTGCCAGCAGCTACGCAGCGGCCGAGCAGTACGTC.